The 31 T cell receptor beta chains below come from one sample, sequenced in a study of shared T cell receptors in the human thymus. Measured with immunoSEQ multiplex PCR; TCRdb has only the in-frame clones, and not every one. The table has about 610,000 clones, 70% to 90% seen once. In addition, the sample was reused for a study of human thymus T cells.

The source material was thymocytes. The receptors originated from a boy less than two years old with a congenital heart defect.

This clone was detected only a few times. The chain joins TRBV18 to TRBJ2-5; 10 bases map to TRBD2. The J call could be wrong; TRBJ2-7 is a better fit for the DNA end. Germline CDR1 is KGHSH and CDR2 is LQKENI. The CDR3 has 15 residues. Written as DNA, the CDR3 is TGTGCCAGCTCACCGAGGCTAGCGGGGGTCTACGAGCAGTACTTC. Encoded protein: CASSPRLAGVYEQYF.

This chain links TRBV28 with TRBJ2-7, with 7 nucleotides matching TRBD2. This CDR3 spans 17 amino acids. V was pared by 5 bases and J by 5 bases, with 18 bases of the junction left unmatched. Germline values: CDR1 MDHEN, CDR2 SYDVKM. CDR3 bases: TGTGCCAGCAGTACAAAGGACCCCCGGACGGGGAGGGACGAGCAGTACTTC. Translated: CASSTKDPRTGRDEQYF.

The V gene is TRBV29-1, the J gene TRBJ1-5; the D gene is possibly TRBD1 (5 bases). This CDR3 contains 14 residues. Trimming left V 3 bases short and J 2 bases short, with 11 bases between. CDR1 SQVTM and CDR2 ANQGSEA come from the germline V gene. The CDR3 here is CSVDTGEGNQPQHF. Written as DNA, the CDR3 is TGCAGCGTTGATACAGGCGAGGGCAATCAGCCCCAGCATTTT.

The chain recombines TRBV5-4 with TRBJ1-2, with D possibly TRBD1 on 6 matching bases. Germline lookup yields CDR1 SGHNT and CDR2 YYREEE (reference sequence). Trimming removed 5 bases at V and 4 bases at J, with 15 bases between. The CDR3 has 14 amino acids. CDR3 DNA sequence: TGTGCCAGCAGTTACAGGGTTGGGGGCTATGGCTACACCTTC. Protein: CASSYRVGGYGYTF.

The rearrangement joins TRBV28 to TRBJ2-7; 10 bases agree with TRBD1. Germline V gene lookup returns CDR1 MDHEN and CDR2 SYDVKM. The junction had 13 bases not matched to a gene; V was cut back by 4 bases and J by 7 bases. This CDR3 contains 16 residues. CDR3 amino acids: CASSWRRDRGVSEQYF. The CDR3, as DNA: TGTGCCAGCAGTTGGAGGCGGGACAGGGGAGTGTCGGAGCAGTACTTC.

The chain couples TRBV15 to TRBJ2-3; D is undetermined. There are 14 residues in the CDR3. Trimming pared 3 bases from V and 4 bases from J, leaving 11 bases between. Germline V gene sequence: CDR1 LNHNV, CDR2 YYDKDF (reference sequence). The CDR3 spells CATSRAESADTQYF. For the CDR3, the DNA is TGTGCCACCAGCAGGGCCGAGAGCGCAGATACGCAGTATTTT.

The genes are TRBV6-1 and TRBJ1-2; D is possibly TRBD1 (5 bases). The CDR3 length is 14 residues. V was clipped by 5 bases and J by 6 bases, with 16 bases between them. In germline, CDR1 is MNHNS, CDR2 SASEGT. The CDR3 loop is CASSWGLETNGYTF. Written as DNA, the CDR3 is TGTGCCAGCAGTTGGGGACTGGAAACGAATGGCTACACCTTC.

The chain recombines TRBV12-5 with TRBJ2-3, with 12 nucleotides matching TRBD1. CDR3 length equals 16 residues. V was pared by 2 bases and J by 6 bases, with 6 bases of the junction left unmatched. CDR1 and CDR2 from the germline V gene are LGHNT and FRNRAP. CDR3 sequence reads: CASGLLRDRGLDTQYF. CDR3 sequence (DNA): TGTGCTAGTGGTTTGCTACGGGACAGGGGGCTGGATACGCAGTATTTT.

The chain carries TRBV6-1 and TRBJ2-7; 7 nucleotides agree with TRBD1. V lost 6 bases and J lost 5; bases outside the gene matches: 10. The CDR3 is 14 residues long. CDR1 is MNHNS and CDR2 is SASEGT in the germline V gene. CDR3 DNA sequence: TGTGCCAGCAGCGTCGGACAGGAGTTACACGAGCAGTACTTC. Its protein product is CASSVGQELHEQYF.

The chain carries TRBV29-1 and TRBJ2-3; maybe TRBD2 (5 bases). The CDR3 spans 13 residues. CDR1 and CDR2 (germline): SQVTM, ANQGSEA. V lost 5 bases, J lost 4 bases, and 13 bases lay in between. The CDR3 DNA reads TGCAGCGTTAGGACTTCCAGCGCAGATACGCAGTATTTT. It encodes CSVRTSSADTQYF.

The rearrangement uses TRBV10-1 and TRBJ2-1, with 13 bases lining up with TRBD2. V trimming: 2 bases; J trimming: 10 bases; junction bases outside the gene matches: 2. The CDR3 has 14 amino acids. CDR1 and CDR2 from the germline V gene are WNHNN and SYGVQD (reference sequence). DNA of the CDR3: TGCGCCAGCAGTGAGGCGACTAGCGGGGGGGAGCAGTTCTTC. This sequence encodes CASSEATSGGEQFF.

The chain uses TRBV14 and TRBJ2-3; D uncertain. The germline CDR1 and CDR2 sequences are SGHDN and FVKESK. Trimming stripped 0 bases from V and 7 bases from J, with 5 bases between. This CDR3 comprises 12 residues. CDR3 in DNA: TGTGCCAGCAGCCAAGACGAGTATACGCAGTATTTT. Amino acids: CASSQDEYTQYF.

The chain uses TRBV7-2 and TRBJ1-4; D might be TRBD1 (6 bases). Germline assignment: CDR1 SGHTA and CDR2 FQGNSA. This CDR3 contains 14 residues. V shed 5 bases and J shed 5 bases, with 12 bases lying between them. CDR3 amino acids: CASSKTGRNEKLFF. The CDR3 bases are TGTGCCAGCAGCAAGACAGGAAGGAATGAAAAACTGTTTTTT.

The chain uses TRBV30 and TRBJ1-2; D unclear. V shed 5 bases and J shed 5 bases, with 12 bases lying between them. Germline V gene sequence: CDR1 GTSNPN, CDR2 SVGIG (reference sequence). This CDR3 spans 12 amino acids. As DNA, the CDR3 is TGTGCCTGGTGGGGAGGACGGTATGGCTACACCTTC. Translating gives CAWWGGRYGYTF.

The genes are TRBV7-2 and TRBJ1-2; perhaps TRBD1 as D (6 bases). The length of the CDR3 is 12 residues. V lost 3 bases to trimming and J lost 6 bases, with 8 bases between them. CDR1 SGHTA and CDR2 FQGNSA come from the germline V gene. The CDR3 loop reads CASSFSGDGYTF. CDR3 coding DNA: TGTGCCAGCAGCTTTTCAGGGGATGGCTACACCTTC.

This sequence joins TRBV7-9 and TRBJ1-2; possibly TRBD1 for D (5 bases). This CDR3 region has 16 residues. CDR1 SEHNR and CDR2 FQNEAQ come from the germline V gene (reference sequence). V was shortened by 1 base and J by 2 bases, with 14 bases between the two germline ends. This CDR3 is CASSLGSGGPNYGYTF. The CDR3 nucleotides are TGTGCCAGCAGCTTAGGATCCGGGGGACCCAACTATGGCTACACCTTC.

This clone has just one count. This CDR3 reads CASSERLARLTDTQYF. CDR3 DNA sequence: TGTGCCAGCAGTGAGAGACTAGCGCGACTCACAGATACGCAGTATTTT. This chain uses TRBV6-1 with TRBJ2-3; TRBD2 aligns across 8 bases. The CDR3 is 16 residues long. Germline V lookup: CDR1 MNHNS, CDR2 SASEGT. The V and J ends lost 3 bases and 2 bases, in that order; junction bases with no gene match: 7.

This rearrangement joins TRBV25-1 to TRBJ2-7; 11 bases are a match to TRBD2. The CDR3 consists of 15 residues. Trimming cost V 3 bases and J 2 bases; bases outside gene matches: 3. Germline-derived CDR1 and CDR2 are MGHDK and SYGVNS. The DNA of the CDR3 is TGTGCCAGCAGTGACGAGACTAGCGGGACCTACGAGCAGTACTTC. Protein: CASSDETSGTYEQYF.

CDR3 DNA sequence: TGTGCCATCAGTGAGATGGACAGTGGTCAGCCCCAGCATTTT. Amino acid sequence: CAISEMDSGQPQHF. J is TRBJ1-5 and V is TRBV10-3, with D possibly TRBD1 on 6 matching bases. Germline V lookup: CDR1 ENHRY, CDR2 SYGVKD. V lost 2 bases and J lost 6, with 11 bases in between. The CDR3 is 14 residues long.

The genes are TRBV7-9 and TRBJ1-1; 7 nucleotides align to TRBD1. This CDR3 spans 16 amino acids. J was trimmed by 1 base and V by 5 bases; bases with no gene match: 10. Germline CDR1 reads SEHNR; CDR2 reads FQNEAQ (reference sequence). As DNA, the CDR3 is TGTGCCAGCAGCCACCGATTGGACAGGTCGAACACTGAAGCTTTCTTT. Protein: CASSHRLDRSNTEAFF.

J is TRBJ2-5 and V is TRBV7-2; 7 positions match TRBD2. The CDR3 has 16 residues. V gave up 3 bases and J gave up 3 bases; unmatched junction bases: 10. Germline V gene lookup returns CDR1 SGHTA and CDR2 FQGNSA. The CDR3 sequence is CASSLAPTGGKETQYF. Here the CDR3 DNA reads TGTGCCAGCAGCTTGGCCCCAACGGGAGGTAAAGAGACCCAGTACTTC.

The V and J genes are TRBV5-1 and TRBJ2-2; TRBD1 aligns across 10 bases. CDR1 is SGHRS and CDR2 is YFSETQ in the germline V gene. This CDR3 has 17 amino acids. The ends lost 0 bases at V and 2 bases at J; junction bases unmatched: 4. DNA of the CDR3: TGCGCCAGCAGCTTGGTCCCGACAGGGGGCAACACCGGGGAGCTGTTTTTT. This sequence encodes CASSLVPTGGNTGELFF.

The V call is TRBV19, the J call TRBJ2-7, with D uncertain. Trimming pared 5 bases from V and 3 bases from J, leaving 8 bases between. The CDR3 contains 12 residues. From germline, CDR1 is LNHDA and CDR2 SQIVND (reference sequence). In DNA, the CDR3 is TGTGCCAGTAGTCCCTCCCGCTACGAGCAGTACTTC. It codes for CASSPSRYEQYF.

This rearrangement joins TRBV6-6 to TRBJ2-7; 10 bases are shared with TRBD1. Trimming took 6 bases from V and 6 from J; bases not matched to a gene: 8. Germline loops: CDR1 MNHNY, CDR2 SVGAGI (reference sequence). The CDR3 has 14 amino acids. The CDR3 bases are TGTGCCAGCAGAAGTCCGGGACAGGGGACCGAGCAGTACTTC. The encoded protein is CASRSPGQGTEQYF.

This rearrangement joins TRBV5-5 to TRBJ2-7; 7 nucleotides align to TRBD2. This CDR3 contains 15 residues. V trimming: 0 bases; J trimming: 3 bases; junction bases outside the gene matches: 6. Germline CDR1 is SGHKS and CDR2 is YYEKEE (reference sequence). The CDR3 loop reads CASSLDGRSLYEQYF. In DNA, the CDR3 is TGTGCCAGCAGCTTGGACGGGAGGTCCCTCTACGAGCAGTACTTC.

The chain links TRBV4-3 to TRBJ1-1; 7 bases agree with TRBD1. CDR1 is LGHNA, CDR2 YSLEER, per germline. The CDR3 runs to 18 residues. With V trimmed by 2 bases and J by 3 bases, 15 bases remained unmatched. DNA of the CDR3: TGCGCCAGCAGCCAAATGATCCTGACAGGGAATGGAGACACTGAAGCTTTCTTT. It codes for CASSQMILTGNGDTEAFF.

The chain combines TRBV27 with TRBJ2-5; possibly TRBD1 for D (6 bases). Trimming shortened V by 8 bases and J by 1 base, and 14 bases separated the two germline ends. Germline V CDR1 and CDR2: MNHEY, SMNVEV (reference sequence). This CDR3 is built from 14 residues. CDR3 nucleotide sequence: TGTGCCAGCGGCAAACACAGGGTCCAAGAGACCCAGTACTTC. As protein: CASGKHRVQETQYF.

This sequence joins TRBV4-1 and TRBJ2-5, with a tentative D call TRBD2 (6 bases). This CDR3 has 14 amino acids. V was clipped by 3 bases and J by 4 bases, with 12 bases between them. Germline-derived CDR1 and CDR2 are MGHRA and YSYEKL. The CDR3 loop reads CASSHQTRGETQYF. The CDR3 DNA reads TGCGCCAGCAGCCACCAGACTAGGGGAGAGACCCAGTACTTC.

The chain carries TRBV6-1 and TRBJ1-5; D is undetermined. The CDR3 has 16 amino acids. With 0 bases removed from V and 1 base from J, the gap between germline ends came to 10 bases. Germline V gene data show CDR1 as MNHNS and CDR2 as SASEGT. CDR3 sequence reads: CASSEARVPSNQPQHF. The CDR3 coding sequence is TGTGCCAGCAGTGAAGCGCGAGTGCCGAGCAATCAGCCCCAGCATTTT.

The chain carries TRBV7-9 and TRBJ1-1; the match to TRBD1 covers 9 bases. V lost 0 bases to trimming and J lost 5 bases; unmatched junction nucleotides: 7. CDR3 length: 16 amino acids. CDR1 and CDR2 (germline): SEHNR, FQNEAQ (reference sequence). The CDR3 DNA follows: TGTGCCAGCAGCTTAGCCCACCGGGACAGGGTTACTGAAGCTTTCTTT. It translates to CASSLAHRDRVTEAFF.

The chain combines TRBV5-4 with TRBJ2-7; D is possibly TRBD2 (6 bases). The V end lost 3 bases, the J end lost 6 bases, and 13 bases lay between the germline ends. The CDR3 is 13 amino acids. Germline-derived CDR1 and CDR2 are SGHNT and YYREEE (reference sequence). CDR3 sequence: CASSSGRPSEQYF. The CDR3 coding sequence is TGTGCCAGCAGCTCGGGGAGGCCCTCCGAGCAGTACTTC.